The rows below give T cell receptor beta chains drawn from one sample of a study of blood T cells in healthy people across ages. TCRdb independently ran MiXCR on the 5' RACE reads; one entry per CDR3 protein. The table includes hundreds of thousands of distinct CDR3 sequences, roughly 44% detected once. The sample was blood. These receptors all come from a man aged 60-69 years in good health. CDR3s include the opening cysteine and the closing phenylalanine or tryptophan. The D gene is left open where the match is weak. Clone size is shown for a subset of rows, as once, few, many or a class of expanded clone.

d_call clone_size j_call v_call cdr3_nt cdr3_aa
TRBD1 few TRBJ2-5 TRBV5-1 TGCGCCAGTAGAAGGGACAGGCAGCAAGAGACCCAGTACTTC CASRRDRQQETQYF
- - TRBJ1-1 TRBV20-1 TGCAGTGCTAGAGGGGCCACGACAACGAACACTGAAGTTTTCTTT CSARGATTTNTEVFF
TRBD2 - TRBJ2-1 TRBV20-1 TGCAGTGCTAGGGTAGCGGGCTCCTACAATGAGCAGTTCTTC CSARVAGSYNEQFF
- - TRBJ2-1 TRBV3-1 TGTGCCAGCAGCCAATTGGAGGGTGTTTCTCAGGATGAGCAGTTCTTC CASSQLEGVSQDEQFF
TRBD1 once TRBJ1-4 TRBV25-1 TGTGCCAGCAGTGAAGGTCCTCCGGGACAGGGTAATGAAAAACTGTTTTTT CASSEGPPGQGNEKLFF
- once TRBJ2-1 TRBV20-1 TGCAGTGCTACGGGCCAGGGCTCCTACAATGAGCAGTTCTTC CSATGQGSYNEQFF
TRBD1 - TRBJ1-2 TRBV13 TGTGCCAGCAGCTTAGGGGACAGGGGAACTGGCTACACCTTC CASSLGDRGTGYTF
- - TRBJ1-1 TRBV7-8 TGTGCCAGCAGCCGTGCCGACAGACGACTGAACACTGAAGCTTTCTTT CASSRADRRLNTEAFF
- few TRBJ1-5 TRBV10-3 TGTGCCATCAGTATTACAGGCCAGCCCCAGCATTTT CAISITGQPQHF
- few TRBJ1-2 TRBV4-3 TGCGCCAGCAGCCTTATCGGAGGAAGGACTGCCACCTTC CASSLIGGRTATF
TRBD1 few TRBJ2-7 TRBV20-1 TGCAGTGCTAGGAGGACAGGGGCAAGGGAGCAGTACTTC CSARRTGAREQYF
TRBD1 once TRBJ2-5 TRBV7-6 TGTGCCAGCAGCATAGGGACAGCCCCGGGGACCCAGTACTTC CASSIGTAPGTQYF
TRBD2 few TRBJ2-5 TRBV29-1 TGCAGCGTTGAGCGGGGGGGCAGTGTGACCCAGTACTTC CSVERGGSVTQYF
- few TRBJ1-2 TRBV6-2/TRBV6-3 TGTGCCAGCAGCGACGTGGGCTACACCTTC CASSDVGYTF
TRBD1 few TRBJ2-1 TRBV6-5 TGTGCCAGCAGTTTGTTTGGCCAAGGGACAGGGGAGTTCAATGAGCAGTTCTTC CASSLFGQGTGEFNEQFF
- - TRBJ2-2 TRBV4-2 TGTGCCAGCAGCCTACCTAGTGGCACCGGGGAGCTGTTTTTT CASSLPSGTGELFF
- few TRBJ2-5 TRBV5-1 TGCGCCAGCAGCTTGATTGGGATCCAAGAGACCCAGTACTTC CASSLIGIQETQYF
TRBD2 - TRBJ2-7 TRBV6-4 TGTGCCAGCAGTCCTAGCGGGGGGACCACCTACGAGCAGTACTTC CASSPSGGTTYEQYF
TRBD1 many TRBJ2-4 TRBV12-3/TRBV12-4 TGTGCCAGCAGTTTGGACAGGGGGGGAAACATTCAGTACTTC CASSLDRGGNIQYF
TRBD2 few TRBJ2-5 TRBV9 TGTGCCAGCAGCGTAGAGGCTAGCGGGGGCCAAGAGACCCAGTACTTC CASSVEASGGQETQYF
- many TRBJ2-7 TRBV11-1 TGTGCCAGCAGCTTAGCTAGAGTCGCCAATCGGGACGAGCAGTACTTC CASSLARVANRDEQYF
TRBD1 - TRBJ1-1 TRBV29-1 TGCAGCGTTGTACAGGGGCCCAACACTGAAGCTTTCTTT CSVVQGPNTEAFF
TRBD2 many TRBJ2-1 TRBV4-3 TGCGCCAGCAGCCAAGATCCTAGCGGGGGGGTAAGGAAGCAGTTCTTC CASSQDPSGGVRKQFF
TRBD1 few TRBJ2-2 TRBV29-1 TGCAGCGTGGCCGGGACAGGGGATATGAGCGGGGAGCTGTTTTTT CSVAGTGDMSGELFF
- - TRBJ2-1 TRBV20-1 TGCAGTGCTACGTCCAACGGCCTCTCCTACAATGAGCAGTTCTTC CSATSNGLSYNEQFF
- - TRBJ1-2 TRBV7-9 TGTGCCAGCAGCTTAGATCGTCGGAATCACACCTTC CASSLDRRNHTF
- few TRBJ1-1 TRBV7-2 TGTGCCAGCAGCTATTCCAAGAACACTGAAGCTTTCTTT CASSYSKNTEAFF
TRBD1 - TRBJ2-3 TRBV7-8 TGTGCCAGCAGCTTATCCCGGCTGACAGGGGTAGCACGTACGCAGTATTTT CASSLSRLTGVARTQYF
TRBD2 - TRBJ2-5 TRBV27 TGTGCCAGCAGTTTAAGGACGCGGGGGGCGCGAATAGAGACCCAGTACTTC CASSLRTRGARIETQYF
- few TRBJ2-3 TRBV4-1 TGCGCCAGCAGTGTCGGGCACCCCACAGATACGCAGTATTTT CASSVGHPTDTQYF
TRBD2 - TRBJ2-1 TRBV29-1 TGCAGCGGGGACGTTGCGGGAGGGGTAAATGAGCAGTTCTTC CSGDVAGGVNEQFF
- - TRBJ2-4 TRBV12-3/TRBV12-4 TGTGCCAGCAGTTTGGGCGGCAGGGTGAGCTTC CASSLGGRVSF
- - TRBJ2-3 TRBV9 TGTGCCAGCAGACCTTTCACAGATACGCAGTATTTT CASRPFTDTQYF
- - TRBJ1-4 TRBV29-1 TGCAGCGTTGCAGACGAAAAACTGTTTTTT CSVADEKLFF
- - TRBJ2-5 TRBV7-9 TGTGCCAGCAGCTTAGATGAGGGGCGTTCGGAGACCCAGTACTTC CASSLDEGRSETQYF
- few TRBJ2-5 TRBV7-8 TGTGCCAGCAGCCGGGACTCCTTAAATCAAGAGACCCAGTACTTC CASSRDSLNQETQYF
- - TRBJ1-2 TRBV3-1 TGTGCCAGCAGCCCCTCCCGAGACAGGTTGTATGGCTACACCTTC CASSPSRDRLYGYTF
TRBD1 - TRBJ2-2 TRBV4-3 TGCGCCAGCAGCCAAAGGACAGGGGCGATCACCGGGAAGCTGTTTTTT CASSQRTGAITGKLFF
- - TRBJ2-4 TRBV6-2/TRBV6-3 TGTGCCAGCAGTTACGAGTTCCGGGCCGAGAAAAACACTCAGTACTTC CASSYEFRAEKNTQYF
TRBD1 - TRBJ2-1 TRBV20-1 TGCAGTGCCAAAGAGAGGAACAGGGGGCTAAGAAATGAGCAGTTCTTC CSAKERNRGLRNEQFF
TRBD1 - TRBJ2-5 TRBV24-1 TGTGCCACCAGTGATGGGACAGGAGCAGAGAAGGGGACCCAGTACTTC CATSDGTGAEKGTQYF
- many TRBJ1-6 TRBV7-6 TGTGCCAGCAGCTCCTACCTCGCGGGGGCCTCACCCCTCCACTTT CASSSYLAGASPLHF
- - TRBJ1-1 TRBV4-1 TGCGCCAGCAGCCATCTCGCGACTGAAGCTTTCTTT CASSHLATEAFF
- few TRBJ1-5 TRBV7-2 TGTGCCAGCAGCCCGAGAGGAGGACTAAGCAATCAGCCCCAGCATTTT CASSPRGGLSNQPQHF
- - TRBJ2-5 TRBV3-1 TGTGCCAGCAGCACCCGTCCGGAGACCCAGTACTTC CASSTRPETQYF